One and the same sample provided the 28 T cell receptor beta chains below, sequenced in a study of Tregs in tolerant kidney transplant recipients. Mixed chimerism was transient after nonmyeloablative marrow transplants from related graft donors. Here immunoSEQ multiplex PCR was the method, and the copy in TCRdb shows in-frame clones only, minus some. Of approximately 82,000 clones in the sample, 93% are singletons; the top ten hold 1.5% to 2%. The starting material was CD4+ T cells from blood (PBMCs), obtained 12 months after the transplant. These receptors all stem from a human patient who received a combined kidney and bone marrow transplant. Some T cells may trace back to the graft donor.

This clone was observed a single time. The rearrangement uses TRBV5-4 and TRBJ1-6; TRBD1 aligns across 8 bases. The germline gives CDR1 SGHNT, CDR2 YYREEE (reference sequence). The CDR3 is 15 amino acids. Trimming at V came to 2 bases and at J to 8 bases, leaving 6 bases not matched to a gene. The CDR3 DNA follows: TGTGCCAGCAGCTTTACAGGGGGTCATGATTCACCCCTCCACTTT. Translated, it gives CASSFTGGHDSPLHF. The entire variable domain, with the rest obtained from reference TRBV5-4 and TRBJ1-6, is as follows: ETGVTQSPTHLIKTRGQQVTLRCSSQSGHNTVSWYQQALGQGPQFIFQYYREEENGRGNFPPRFSGLQFPNYSSELNVNALELDDSALYLCASSFTGGHDSPLHFGNGTRLTVT.

The V and J genes are TRBV7-3 and TRBJ2-3, with 11 bases matching TRBD2. This CDR3 has 15 residues. J lost 4 bases, V lost 5 bases, and 5 bases had no gene match. Germline V gives CDR1 SGHTA, CDR2 FQGTGA. CDR3 in amino acids: CASSMSSGGPDTQYF. The CDR3 DNA sequence: TGTGCCAGCAGCATGTCTAGCGGGGGGCCAGATACGCAGTATTTT.

J is TRBJ1-2 and V is TRBV28; D remains ambiguous. CDR3 length equals 13 residues. Germline CDR1 and CDR2: MDHEN and SYDVKM. Trimming shortened V by 6 bases and J by 4 bases, and 12 bases separated the two germline ends. The CDR3 nucleotides are TGTGCCAGCAGCACCGGGAACCCCTATGGCTACACCTTC. Its protein is CASSTGNPYGYTF.

This CDR3 is CASSQQASGYTF. DNA for the CDR3: TGTGCCAGCTCACAACAGGCGTCGGGCTACACCTTC. The genes are TRBV18 and TRBJ1-2; TRBD1 might be the D (5 bases). Germline assignment: CDR1 KGHSH and CDR2 LQKENI. With 4 bases removed from V and 8 bases from J, the gap between germline ends came to 11 bases. This CDR3 has 12 amino acids. Filled out from reference TRBV18 and TRBJ1-2, the complete variable domain reads NAGVMQNPRHLVRRRGQEARLRCSPMKGHSHVYWYRQLPEEGLKFMVYLQKENIIDESGMPKERFSAEFPKEGPSILRIQQVVRGDSAAYFCASSQQASGYTFGSGTRLTVV.

This chain connects TRBV28 to TRBJ2-5; 9 bases match TRBD2. Germline CDR1 MDHEN, CDR2 SYDVKM. There are 16 residues in the CDR3. V lost 5 bases, J lost 5 bases, and 12 bases stayed unmatched. DNA for the CDR3: TGTGCCAGCAGTCCCCTTCGAGCGGGGGGAGTTGAGACCCAGTACTTC. Its translation: CASSPLRAGGVETQYF.

The gene calls are TRBV6-5 and TRBJ1-1; D unresolved. The germline gives CDR1 MNHEY, CDR2 SVGAGI. Trimming pared 7 bases from V and 11 bases from J, leaving 14 bases between. The CDR3 runs 11 residues. The CDR3 DNA reads TGTGCCAGCACGTACATGGAGTTGGCTTTCTTT. This gives the protein CASTYMELAFF.

V is TRBV10-3 and J is TRBJ2-3; the match to TRBD2 covers 9 bases. The CDR3 sequence is 17 residues long. J gave up 4 bases and V 6 bases, and 14 bases lay outside the gene matches. Germline CDR1 reads ENHRY; CDR2 reads SYGVKD. The CDR3 coding sequence is TGTGCCATCAGCGACACCAATAGCGGGAGTATGGCAGATACGCAGTATTTT. It specifies CAISDTNSGSMADTQYF.

The rearrangement links TRBV10-3 to TRBJ1-4; the match to TRBD1 covers 8 bases. V shed 6 bases and J 5 bases; nucleotides not matched to a gene: 8. The germline gives CDR1 ENHRY, CDR2 SYGVKD. The CDR3 is 15 residues long. The CDR3: CAISYSGGENEKLFF. For the CDR3, the DNA is TGTGCCATCAGCTATTCAGGGGGCGAGAATGAAAAACTGTTTTTT.

The rearrangement uses TRBV18 and TRBJ1-5; D uncertain. The germline V gene has CDR1 KGHSH and CDR2 LQKENI. The CDR3 contains 17 residues. Trimming shortened V by 3 bases and J by 0 bases, and 15 bases separated the two germline ends. This CDR3 is CASSPDVRGGSNQPQHF. DNA of the CDR3: TGTGCCAGCTCACCGGACGTTCGGGGAGGTAGCAATCAGCCCCAGCATTTT.

The chain joins TRBV29-1 to TRBJ2-2, with 8 positions matching TRBD1. This CDR3 comprises 15 residues. Germline CDR1 reads SQVTM; CDR2 reads ANQGSEA. The V and J ends lost 6 bases and 4 bases, in that order; junction bases with no gene match: 10. The CDR3 DNA follows: TGCAGCGTAGCTACAGGGGGAAGGGTCACCGGGGAGCTGTTTTTT. Protein sequence: CSVATGGRVTGELFF.

Only one count was recorded for this clone. This chain links TRBV4-3 with TRBJ1-5, with 8 bases aligning to TRBD1. CDR3 length: 17 residues. V dropped 1 base and J dropped 2; count of bases not matched to a gene: 7. CDR1 is LGHNA, CDR2 YSLEER, per germline. In nucleotides, the CDR3 is TGCGCCAGCAGCCAAGCCCTGGACAGGGCCGGCAATCAGCCCCAGCATTTT. Its protein product is CASSQALDRAGNQPQHF.

The chain is built from TRBV29-1 and TRBJ1-2; no definite D call. The CDR3 contains 12 residues. V was cut by 2 bases and J by 5 bases, with 9 bases left in between. Germline V gene lookup returns CDR1 SQVTM and CDR2 ANQGSEA. CDR3 nucleotide sequence: TGCAGCGTTGAAAAAGGGAGTTATGGCTACACCTTC. It specifies CSVEKGSYGYTF. Full variable domain (missing parts from reference TRBV29-1 and TRBJ1-2): SAVISQKPSRDICQRGTSLTIQCQVDSQVTMMFWYRQQPGQSLTLIATANQGSEATYESGFVIDKFPISRPNLTFSTLTVSNMSPEDSSIYLCSVEKGSYGYTFGSGTRLTVV.

Points on this clone: Its ends do not fully match the called genes, so a read error is possible. The chain couples TRBV4-2 to TRBJ2-3, with 9 bases matching TRBD2. Germline values: CDR1 LGHNA, CDR2 YNFKEQ. This CDR3 spans 14 amino acids. DNA of the CDR3: TGTGCCAGCAGCCCCGGGACTAGCACGGATACGCAGTATTTT. It is translated as CASSPGTSTDTQYF.

The chain joins TRBV2 to TRBJ2-3, with D perhaps matching TRBD2 (6 bases). V was shortened by 3 bases and J by 1 base, with 11 bases between the two germline ends. The germline V gene encodes CDR1 SNHLY and CDR2 FYNNEI. This CDR3 has 15 amino acids. The DNA for the CDR3 is TGTGCCAGCAGTGATGGCGGGAAGGGCACAGATACGCAGTATTTT. Protein product: CASSDGGKGTDTQYF. Drawing the rest from reference TRBV2 and TRBJ2-3, the complete variable domain is EPEVTQTPSHQVTQMGQEVILRCVPISNHLYFYWYRQILGQKVEFLVSFYNNEISEKSEIFDDQFSVERPDGSNFTLKIRSTKLEDSAMYFCASSDGGKGTDTQYFGPGTRLTVL.

The genes are TRBV5-1 and TRBJ1-3; D unresolved. Germline lookup yields CDR1 SGHRS and CDR2 YFSETQ. V lost 4 bases to trimming and J lost 0 bases, with 8 bases between them. This CDR3 has 14 residues. CDR3 in DNA: TGCGCCAGCAGCCCAGAGGGCTCTGGAAACACCATATATTTT. Translation gives CASSPEGSGNTIYF.

V usage is TRBV28 and J usage is TRBJ2-5; D may be TRBD2 (6 bases). Germline V gives CDR1 MDHEN, CDR2 SYDVKM. Trimming cost V 4 bases and J 10 bases, with 31 bases left between them. The CDR3 is 18 residues long. The CDR3 DNA is TGTGCCAGCAGTTACAGGCGGTGGGTAGCGGCCCCTTCCGGAGACCAGTACTTC. Its translation: CASSYRRWVAAPSGDQYF.

J is TRBJ2-3 and V is TRBV7-7; 7 bases line up with TRBD2. V shed 1 base, J shed 4 bases, and the junction held 2 bases outside the gene matches. CDR1 is SSHAT, CDR2 FNYEAQ, per germline (reference sequence). The CDR3 extends over 14 amino acids. The CDR3 DNA reads as TGTGCCAGCAGCTTAGGGACTAGATCAGATACGCAGTATTTT. This gives the protein CASSLGTRSDTQYF.

This chain connects TRBV7-3 to TRBJ1-6, with 9 bases identical to TRBD1. V lost 5 bases and J lost 9; bases outside the gene matches: 5. The germline V gene encodes CDR1 SGHTA and CDR2 FQGTGA. The CDR3 spans 14 residues. CDR3 DNA sequence: TGTGCCAGCAGCAAACAGGGGGCTCTTTCACCCCTCCACTTT. It translates to CASSKQGALSPLHF.

This chain uses TRBV18 with TRBJ2-2; perhaps TRBD1 as D (6 bases). Germline CDR1 is KGHSH and CDR2 is LQKENI. CDR3 length: 15 amino acids. The V and J ends lost 2 bases and 5 bases respectively, with 12 bases between them. The DNA of the CDR3 is TGTGCCAGCTCACCAAGGTACAGGGATACCGGGGAGCTGTTTTTT. Amino acids: CASSPRYRDTGELFF.

The gene calls are TRBV7-6 and TRBJ1-6; D may be TRBD1 (5 bases). This CDR3 comprises 16 residues. The V end lost 2 bases, the J end lost 6 bases, and 14 bases lay between the germline ends. Germline assignment: CDR1 SGHVS and CDR2 FNYEAQ. The chain's CDR3 is CASSLIQGPFNSPLHF. The DNA for the CDR3 is TGTGCCAGCAGCTTAATCCAGGGCCCATTTAATTCACCCCTCCACTTT. Looking up the rest from reference TRBV7-6 and TRBJ1-6 gives the full variable domain: GAGVSQSPRYKVTKRGQDVALRCDPISGHVSLYWYRQALGQGPEFLTYFNYEAQQDKSGLPNDRFSAERPEGSISTLTIQRTEQRDSAMYRCASSLIQGPFNSPLHFGNGTRLTVT.

This chain links TRBV11-2 with TRBJ2-7; D possibly corresponds to TRBD2 (6 bases). The CDR3 has 14 amino acids. Germline values: CDR1 SGHAT, CDR2 FQNNGV. Trimming removed 5 bases at V and 4 bases at J, with 15 bases between. The CDR3 loop reads CASSRGLNLYEQYF. CDR3 sequence (DNA): TGTGCCAGCAGCCGGGGACTGAACCTTTACGAGCAGTACTTC.

The CDR3, as DNA: TGCAGCGGACTCCCCTCCTACGAGCAGTACTTC. Protein sequence: CSGLPSYEQYF. The chain is built from TRBV29-1 and TRBJ2-7, with D unresolved. CDR3 length equals 11 residues. The germline V gene has CDR1 SQVTM and CDR2 ANQGSEA. Deletions cut 7 bases from V and 0 bases from J, with 7 bases between.

The chain uses TRBV19 and TRBJ2-5; 8 bases fit TRBD1. Looked up from germline, CDR1 is LNHDA and CDR2 is SQIVND (reference sequence). CDR3 size: 17 residues. V dropped 4 bases and J dropped 4; count of bases not matched to a gene: 14. Here the CDR3 DNA reads TGTGCCAGTAGTACAACTCGGACAGGGTCGGTTGCAGAGACCCAGTACTTC. Translation gives CASSTTRTGSVAETQYF.

The gene calls are TRBV11-3 and TRBJ2-1; 7 bases line up with TRBD2. The CDR3 is made up of 16 amino acids. V shed 3 bases and J 2 bases; nucleotides not matched to a gene: 7. Germline CDR1 reads SGHNT; CDR2 reads YENEEA. In DNA form, the CDR3 reads TGTGCCAGCAGCTTCGAAGCGGGAAGGACCTACAATGAGCAGTTCTTC. Its protein is CASSFEAGRTYNEQFF.

The rearrangement uses TRBV7-2 and TRBJ2-1; 8 nucleotides line up with TRBD2. The germline V gene encodes CDR1 SGHTA and CDR2 FQGNSA. J was trimmed by 10 bases and V by 2 bases; bases with no gene match: 16. The CDR3 is made up of 17 amino acids. CDR3 loop: CASSLTASGLGPTEQFF. In nucleotides, the CDR3 is TGTGCCAGCAGCTTAACGGCTTCGGGACTAGGCCCCACCGAGCAGTTCTTC.

In regard to this clone: Other DNA sequences in the sample encode the same CDR3. The chain joins TRBV18 to TRBJ1-6, with D tentatively TRBD1 (6 bases). Germline lookup yields CDR1 KGHSH and CDR2 LQKENI. The V end was cut by 3 bases, the J end by 3 bases, with 12 bases between. The length of the CDR3 is 16 residues. CDR3 loop: CASSPIRQVYNSPLHF. The CDR3 DNA follows: TGTGCCAGCTCACCGATACGACAGGTCTATAATTCACCCCTCCACTTT.

The rearrangement links TRBV15 to TRBJ1-3; TRBD1 is a possible D gene (6 bases). Trimming cost V 0 bases and J 4 bases, with 10 bases left between them. The CDR3 consists of 15 residues. CDR1 is LNHNV, CDR2 YYDKDF, per germline (reference sequence). CDR3 bases: TGTGCCACCAGCAGAGATGGGGGCGCCGGAAACACCATATATTTT. Its protein is CATSRDGGAGNTIYF.

J is TRBJ2-7 and V is TRBV7-2; 9 bases map to TRBD2. CDR3 length: 15 residues. CDR1 and CDR2 (germline): SGHTA, FQGNSA. V trimming: 1 base; J trimming: 3 bases; junction bases outside the gene matches: 4. The DNA for the CDR3 is TGTGCCAGCAGCTTAGTTCCAGCGGGGGGCTACGAGCAGTACTTC. It is translated as CASSLVPAGGYEQYF.